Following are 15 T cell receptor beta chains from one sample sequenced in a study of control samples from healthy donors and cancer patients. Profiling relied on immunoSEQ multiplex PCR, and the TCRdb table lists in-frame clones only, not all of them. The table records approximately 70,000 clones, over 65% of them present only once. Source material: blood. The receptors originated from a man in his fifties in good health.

CDR3 DNA sequence: TGTGCCAGCAGTTACTCGGGGTTTAGCTCCTACAATGAGCAGTTCTTC. Its protein is CASSYSGFSSYNEQFF. The V call is TRBV6-5, the J call TRBJ2-1; D uncertain. The germline gives CDR1 MNHEY, CDR2 SVGAGI. The length of the CDR3 is 16 residues. Trimming took off 0 bases at V and 0 bases at J, with 9 bases between the two ends.

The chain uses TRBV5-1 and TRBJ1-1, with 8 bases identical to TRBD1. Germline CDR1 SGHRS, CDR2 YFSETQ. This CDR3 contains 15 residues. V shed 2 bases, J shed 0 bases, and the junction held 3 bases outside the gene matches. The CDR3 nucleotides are TGCGCCAGCAGCTTAGGACAGGGCGTGAACACTGAAGCTTTCTTT. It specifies CASSLGQGVNTEAFF.

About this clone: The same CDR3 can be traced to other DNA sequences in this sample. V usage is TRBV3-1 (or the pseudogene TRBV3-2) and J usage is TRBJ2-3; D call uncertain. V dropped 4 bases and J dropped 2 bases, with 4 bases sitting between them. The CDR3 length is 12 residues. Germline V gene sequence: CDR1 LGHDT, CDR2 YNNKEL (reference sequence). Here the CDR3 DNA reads TGTGCCAGCAGCCCTTACACAGATACGCAGTATTTT. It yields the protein CASSPYTDTQYF.

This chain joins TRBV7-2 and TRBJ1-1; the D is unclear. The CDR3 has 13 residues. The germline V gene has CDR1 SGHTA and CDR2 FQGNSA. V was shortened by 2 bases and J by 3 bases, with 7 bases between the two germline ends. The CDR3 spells CASSLMSDTEAFF. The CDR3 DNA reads TGTGCCAGCAGCTTAATGAGCGACACTGAAGCTTTCTTT.

CDR3 DNA sequence: TGCAGCGCCGGAGCCGGGACAGCTGATGGCTACACCTTC. As protein: CSAGAGTADGYTF. The chain uses TRBV29-1 and TRBJ1-2, with 7 bases matching TRBD1. The germline CDR1 and CDR2 sequences are SQVTM and ANQGSEA. With V trimmed by 7 bases and J by 6 bases, 11 bases remained unmatched. CDR3 length: 13 amino acids. The whole variable domain, remainder taken from reference TRBV29-1 and TRBJ1-2, is SAVISQKPSRDICQRGTSLTIQCQVDSQVTMMFWYRQQPGQSLTLIATANQGSEATYESGFVIDKFPISRPNLTFSTLTVSNMSPEDSSIYLCSAGAGTADGYTFGSGTRLTVV.

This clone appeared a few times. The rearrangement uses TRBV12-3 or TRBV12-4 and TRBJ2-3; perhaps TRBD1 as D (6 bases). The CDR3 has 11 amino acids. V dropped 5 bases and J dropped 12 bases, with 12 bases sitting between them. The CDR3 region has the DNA TGTGCCAGCAGTGCCGGGACATCCCAGTATTTT. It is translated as CASSAGTSQYF.

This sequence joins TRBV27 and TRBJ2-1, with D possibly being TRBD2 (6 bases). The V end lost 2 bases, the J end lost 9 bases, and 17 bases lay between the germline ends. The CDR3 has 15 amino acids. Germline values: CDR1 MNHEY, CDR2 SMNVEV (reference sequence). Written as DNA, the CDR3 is TGTGCCAGCAGTTTAGGGTTTGGGAGGTTGACTGAGCAGTTCTTC. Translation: CASSLGFGRLTEQFF.

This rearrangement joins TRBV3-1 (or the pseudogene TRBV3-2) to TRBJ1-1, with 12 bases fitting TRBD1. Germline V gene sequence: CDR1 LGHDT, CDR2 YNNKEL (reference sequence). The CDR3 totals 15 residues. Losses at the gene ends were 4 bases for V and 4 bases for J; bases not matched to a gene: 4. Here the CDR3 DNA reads TGTGCCAGCAGCCGGGACAGGGGGCGATTCACTGAAGCTTTCTTT. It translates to CASSRDRGRFTEAFF.

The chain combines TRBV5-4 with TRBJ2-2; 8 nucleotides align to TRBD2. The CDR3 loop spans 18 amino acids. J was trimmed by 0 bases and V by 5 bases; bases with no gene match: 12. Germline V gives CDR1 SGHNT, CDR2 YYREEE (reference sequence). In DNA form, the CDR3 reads TGTGCCAGCAGATATGACGGAGCGGGAGACGCGAACACCGGGGAGCTGTTTTTT. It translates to CASRYDGAGDANTGELFF.

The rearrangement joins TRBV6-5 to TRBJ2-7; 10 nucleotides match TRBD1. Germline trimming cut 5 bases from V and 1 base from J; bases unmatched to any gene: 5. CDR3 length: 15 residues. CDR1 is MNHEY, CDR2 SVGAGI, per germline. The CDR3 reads CASSLQDRGSYEQYF. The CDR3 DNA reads TGTGCCAGCAGTCTACAGGACAGGGGGTCCTACGAGCAGTACTTC.

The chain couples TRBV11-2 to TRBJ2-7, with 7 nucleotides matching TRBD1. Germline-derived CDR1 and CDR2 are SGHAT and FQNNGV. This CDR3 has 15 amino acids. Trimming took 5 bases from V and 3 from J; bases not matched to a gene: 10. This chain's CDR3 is CASSERQGFGYEQYF. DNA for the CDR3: TGTGCCAGCAGCGAACGACAGGGATTCGGCTACGAGCAGTACTTC.

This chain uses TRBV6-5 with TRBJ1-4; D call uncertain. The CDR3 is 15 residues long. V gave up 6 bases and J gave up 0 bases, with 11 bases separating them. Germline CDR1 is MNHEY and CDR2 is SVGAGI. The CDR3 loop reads CASSKRSTTNEKLFF. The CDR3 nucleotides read TGTGCCAGCAGCAAAAGATCCACAACTAATGAAAAACTGTTTTTT.

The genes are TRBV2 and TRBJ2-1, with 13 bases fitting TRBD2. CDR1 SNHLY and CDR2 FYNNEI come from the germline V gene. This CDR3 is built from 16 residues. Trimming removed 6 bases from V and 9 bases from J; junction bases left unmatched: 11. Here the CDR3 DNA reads TGTGCCAGCAGGCCAGAGGGACTAGCGGGACGGGTTGAGCAGTTCTTC. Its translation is CASRPEGLAGRVEQFF. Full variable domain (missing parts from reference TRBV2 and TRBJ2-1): EPEVTQTPSHQVTQMGQEVILRCVPISNHLYFYWYRQILGQKVEFLVSFYNNEISEKSEIFDDQFSVERPDGSNFTLKIRSTKLEDSAMYFCASRPEGLAGRVEQFFGPGTRLTVL.

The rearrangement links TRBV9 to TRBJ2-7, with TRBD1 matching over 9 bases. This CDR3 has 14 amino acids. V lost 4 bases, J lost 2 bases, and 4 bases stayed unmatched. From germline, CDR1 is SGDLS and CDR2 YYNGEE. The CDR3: CASSPGDRAYEQYF. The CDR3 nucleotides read TGTGCCAGCAGCCCAGGGGACAGGGCCTACGAGCAGTACTTC. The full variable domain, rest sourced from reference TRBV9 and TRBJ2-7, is DSGVTQTPKHLITATGQRVTLRCSPRSGDLSVYWYQQSLDQGLQFLIQYYNGEERAKGNILERFSAQQFPDLHSELNLSSLELGDSALYFCASSPGDRAYEQYFGPGTRLTVT.

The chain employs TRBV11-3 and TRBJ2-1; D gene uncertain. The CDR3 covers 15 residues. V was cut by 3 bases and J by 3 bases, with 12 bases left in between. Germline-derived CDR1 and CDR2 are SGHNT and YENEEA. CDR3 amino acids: CASSFSQAYYNEQFF. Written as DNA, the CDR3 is TGTGCCAGCAGCTTCTCCCAAGCCTACTACAATGAGCAGTTCTTC.